Below are 9 T cell receptor beta chains sequenced from a single sample in a study of shared clonotypes between healthy human individuals. Assay used: immunoSEQ multiplex PCR; TCRdb lists only in-frame clones, some missing. The table has almost 750,000 clones, approximately 77% seen once. Sequences were obtained from memory CD4+ T cells sorted from blood. Documented subset: CD45RA-negative fraction. These receptors originate from a woman younger than 45 in good health.

The chain links TRBV2 to TRBJ2-1; 11 bases map to TRBD2. Trimming at V came to 6 bases and at J to 9 bases, leaving 13 bases not matched to a gene. CDR3 length: 16 amino acids. Germline CDR1 and CDR2: SNHLY and FYNNEI. CDR3 protein: CASRAGTSGLLGEQFF. As DNA, the CDR3 is TGTGCCAGCAGAGCCGGGACTAGCGGCCTCTTGGGTGAGCAGTTCTTC.

The chain couples TRBV2 to TRBJ2-1; no clear D. V was trimmed by 7 bases and J by 0 bases, leaving 4 bases between them. The CDR3 totals 12 residues. CDR1 is SNHLY, CDR2 FYNNEI, per germline. The CDR3 sequence: CASIDSYNEQFF. Written as DNA, the CDR3 is TGTGCCAGCATTGACTCCTACAATGAGCAGTTCTTC.

This clone was counted many times. The same CDR3 arises from other DNA sequences in this sample as well. The chain uses TRBV5-1 and TRBJ2-5, with TRBD1 matching over 12 bases. CDR1 and CDR2 (germline): SGHRS, YFSETQ. J gave up 5 bases and V 4 bases, and 6 bases lay outside the gene matches. The CDR3 sequence is 15 residues long. This CDR3 is CASSGGQGAGETQYF. The CDR3, as DNA: TGCGCCAGCAGCGGGGGACAGGGGGCCGGCGAGACCCAGTACTTC.

The genes are TRBV2 and TRBJ2-7; D not certain. The CDR3 sequence is 16 residues long. Germline V gives CDR1 SNHLY, CDR2 FYNNEI. Trimming removed 0 bases at V and 2 bases at J, with 14 bases between. The CDR3 sequence is CASSEARIINTYEQYF. CDR3 DNA sequence: TGTGCCAGCAGTGAAGCGCGTATCATCAATACCTACGAGCAGTACTTC.

This clone turned up a few times. This chain joins TRBV18 and TRBJ2-3, with 9 bases fitting TRBD1. The V gene end was trimmed by 4 bases and the J gene end by 0 bases; junction bases not matched to a gene: 8. The CDR3 runs to 17 residues. Germline V lookup: CDR1 KGHSH, CDR2 LQKENI. CDR3 amino acids: CASSLTAGTGSTDTQYF. The CDR3 nucleotides are TGTGCCAGCTCACTAACAGCCGGGACAGGGAGCACAGATACGCAGTATTTT.

There are a few counts of this clone. The V and J genes are TRBV5-1 and TRBJ2-5; no clear D gene. This CDR3 region has 13 residues. V gave up 4 bases and J gave up 1 base, with 8 bases separating them. CDR1 is SGHRS, CDR2 YFSETQ, per germline. In DNA, the CDR3 is TGCGCCAGCAGCAGGGCTTCCCAAGAGACCCAGTACTTC. This translates into CASSRASQETQYF. Full variable domain (outside the CDR3, taken from reference TRBV5-1 and TRBJ2-5): KAGVTQTPRYLIKTRGQQVTLSCSPISGHRSVSWYQQTPGQGLQFLFEYFSETQRNKGNFPGRFSGRQFSNSRSEMNVSTLELGDSALYLCASSRASQETQYFGPGTRLLVL.

The gene calls are TRBV10-3 and TRBJ2-7, with D perhaps matching TRBD2 (6 bases). The germline V gene has CDR1 ENHRY and CDR2 SYGVKD. V gave up 11 bases and J gave up 6 bases, with 17 bases separating them. The CDR3 has 12 amino acids. CDR3 in DNA: TGTGCCGTATGGACTCGGGAGAGCGAGCAGTACTTC. This codes for CAVWTRESEQYF.

This chain joins TRBV7-3 and TRBJ2-5; the D gene is possibly TRBD2 (6 bases). The CDR3 runs to 13 residues. V lost 3 bases, J lost 5 bases, and 10 bases lay in between. Germline V CDR1 and CDR2: SGHTA, FQGTGA. The CDR3 nucleotides read TGTGCCAGCAGCTTGACTAGGTCGGAGACCCAGTACTTC. It specifies CASSLTRSETQYF.

This clone appeared a single time. V usage is TRBV11-3 and J usage is TRBJ2-3; a possible D gene is TRBD2 (6 bases). The CDR3 runs to 14 residues. Germline V gives CDR1 SGHNT, CDR2 YENEEA. V was clipped by 3 bases and J by 6 bases, with 13 bases between them. This chain's CDR3 is CASSFGGFADTQYF. DNA of the CDR3: TGTGCCAGCAGCTTTGGGGGGTTCGCTGATACGCAGTATTTT.